A single sample is the source of the 29 T cell receptor beta chains below, sequenced in a study of yellow fever vaccine responses in identical twins. TCRdb ran MiXCR on the RT-PCR reads and lists one entry per CDR3 protein. The table lists about 6,000 distinct CDR3 sequences, about 65% of them singletons, with about 4% in the top ten. The sample in question was T cells from blood (PBMCs), unsorted or a sorted subset (not recorded which), obtained before or after yellow fever vaccination (not recorded which). The receptors were sampled from a woman aged 18-35 years who received the yellow fever vaccine.

This clonotype was found a few times. The rearrangement links TRBV18 to TRBJ2-1; D gene unclear. The V and J ends lost 5 bases and 6 bases respectively, with 5 bases between them. This CDR3 contains 11 residues. Germline lookup yields CDR1 KGHSH and CDR2 LQKENI. The CDR3 sequence: CASSGINEQFF. CDR3 DNA sequence: TGTGCCAGCTCAGGGATCAATGAGCAGTTCTTC.

The chain joins TRBV12-3 or TRBV12-4 to TRBJ1-5; 8 bases line up with TRBD1. This CDR3 is built from 16 residues. The junction had 12 bases not matched to a gene; V was cut back by 7 bases and J by 4 bases. CDR3 sequence (DNA): TGTGCCAGCACCCGAATCCCAAGGACAGGGAATCAGCCCCAGCATTTT. Translated: CASTRIPRTGNQPQHF.

V and J are TRBV15 and TRBJ2-1; 7 bases fit TRBD2. The CDR3 runs to 17 residues. Germline V lookup: CDR1 LNHNV, CDR2 YYDKDF (reference sequence). Unmatched junction bases numbered 14, after V lost 1 base and J lost 8 bases. The CDR3, as DNA: TGTGCCACCAGCAGAGGAGTGCAGGCGGGAGTTAGCGATGAGCAGTTCTTC. It is translated as CATSRGVQAGVSDEQFF.

The rearrangement joins TRBV18 to TRBJ1-4; D not certain. This CDR3 is 13 amino acids long. From germline, CDR1 is KGHSH and CDR2 LQKENI. V was pared by 0 bases and J by 7 bases, with 6 bases between. This CDR3 reads CASSPPSTEKLFF. CDR3 coding DNA: TGTGCCAGCTCACCACCGTCTACTGAAAAACTGTTTTTT.

The V gene is TRBV16, the J gene TRBJ2-5, with TRBD2 as a possible D gene (5 bases). V lost 4 bases and J lost 2, with 8 bases in between. Germline V gives CDR1 KGHSY, CDR2 FQNENV. This CDR3 comprises 13 residues. The DNA of the CDR3 is TGTGCCAGCAGCCGGGGAGAGCAAGAGACCCAGTACTTC. Translated, it gives CASSRGEQETQYF.

The chain links TRBV7-6 to TRBJ2-1; maybe TRBD2 (5 bases). The CDR3 covers 13 residues. Looked up from germline, CDR1 is SGHVS and CDR2 is FNYEAQ. Trimming cost V 6 bases and J 6 bases, with 12 bases left between them. CDR3: CASSLSGSNEQFF. In DNA form, the CDR3 reads TGTGCCAGCAGTCTCAGCGGCTCCAATGAGCAGTTCTTC. The complete variable domain, with remaining parts taken from reference TRBV7-6 and TRBJ2-1, reads GAGVSQSPRYKVTKRGQDVALRCDPISGHVSLYWYRQALGQGPEFLTYFNYEAQQDKSGLPNDRFSAERPEGSISTLTIQRTEQRDSAMYRCASSLSGSNEQFFGPGTRLTVL.

The chain links TRBV11-2 to TRBJ2-3; 10 bases map to TRBD2. CDR1 and CDR2 (germline): SGHAT, FQNNGV. The V and J ends lost 2 bases and 0 bases, in that order; junction bases with no gene match: 8. CDR3 length equals 18 residues. The CDR3, as DNA: TGTGCCAGCAGCTTATCTACTAGCGGGGTCCTTAGCACAGATACGCAGTATTTT. Protein sequence: CASSLSTSGVLSTDTQYF.

This chain uses TRBV20-1 with TRBJ2-3, with TRBD1 matching 10 bases. V lost 3 bases and J lost 5; bases outside the gene matches: 5. Per germline, CDR1 DFQATT and CDR2 SNEGSKA (reference sequence). The CDR3 is made up of 14 amino acids. The CDR3 is CSASAGTGVDTQYF. CDR3 DNA sequence: TGCAGTGCTAGTGCCGGGACAGGGGTAGATACGCAGTATTTT.

The chain recombines TRBV25-1 with TRBJ2-1; TRBD1 matches at 8 bases. Per germline, CDR1 MGHDK and CDR2 SYGVNS. The ends lost 6 bases at V and 8 bases at J; junction bases unmatched: 3. This CDR3 contains 12 residues. For the CDR3, the DNA is TGTGCCAGCAGCCCAGGGGGCGATGAGCAGTTCTTC. Protein product: CASSPGGDEQFF.

The V gene is TRBV19, the J gene TRBJ2-1; 7 nucleotides line up with TRBD2. The CDR3 length is 15 residues. Germline loops: CDR1 LNHDA, CDR2 SQIVND (reference sequence). The ends lost 4 bases at V and 4 bases at J; junction bases unmatched: 7. CDR3 in DNA: TGTGCCAGTAGTAAGGCCACAGCGGGGTACAATGAGCAGTTCTTC. As protein: CASSKATAGYNEQFF.

The genes are TRBV2 and TRBJ2-1, with D possibly matching TRBD1 (6 bases). Between the trimmed V and J ends, which lost 7 bases and 6 bases, there was a span of 10 bases. This CDR3 is 12 amino acids long. CDR1 is SNHLY, CDR2 FYNNEI, per germline. Here the CDR3 reads CASITDSNEQFF. The CDR3 DNA sequence: TGTGCCAGCATCACGGACAGCAATGAGCAGTTCTTC.

This clonotype has only a few counts. The chain uses TRBV29-1 and TRBJ1-1; 7 bases agree with TRBD1. Losses at the gene ends were 7 bases for V and 6 bases for J; bases not matched to a gene: 8. This CDR3 has 12 amino acids. Germline V gene lookup returns CDR1 SQVTM and CDR2 ANQGSEA. The CDR3 loop reads CSALTGVSEAFF. The CDR3 region has the DNA TGCAGCGCATTAACAGGGGTTTCTGAAGCTTTCTTT. Filled out from reference TRBV29-1 and TRBJ1-1, the complete variable domain reads SAVISQKPSRDICQRGTSLTIQCQVDSQVTMMFWYRQQPGQSLTLIATANQGSEATYESGFVIDKFPISRPNLTFSTLTVSNMSPEDSSIYLCSALTGVSEAFFGQGTRLTVV.

This sequence joins TRBV29-1 and TRBJ2-4; 7 nucleotides match TRBD2. Looked up from germline, CDR1 is SQVTM and CDR2 is ANQGSEA. The CDR3 spans 13 residues. The ends lost 5 bases at V and 1 base at J; junction bases unmatched: 2. The CDR3 spells CSVYGGAKNIQYF. The CDR3 coding sequence is TGCAGCGTTTACGGGGGGGCCAAAAACATTCAGTACTTC.

The chain carries TRBV20-1 and TRBJ2-3; D unclear. The CDR3 is 13 amino acids. CDR1 DFQATT and CDR2 SNEGSKA come from the germline V gene (reference sequence). V dropped 2 bases and J dropped 2 bases, with 8 bases sitting between them. CDR3 sequence: CSARKGITDTQYF. CDR3 nucleotide sequence: TGCAGTGCTAGAAAGGGAATCACAGATACGCAGTATTTT.

The chain uses TRBV11-1 and TRBJ2-4; D is unresolved. Trimming removed 5 bases at V and 0 bases at J, with 17 bases between. This CDR3 region has 17 residues. From germline, CDR1 is SGHAT and CDR2 FQDESV (reference sequence). The CDR3 nucleotides read TGTGCCAGCAGCAATCTTGAGGTACAACTAGCCAAAAACATTCAGTACTTC. Translation gives CASSNLEVQLAKNIQYF.

The chain couples TRBV5-5 to TRBJ2-1; 10 nucleotides align to TRBD2. The CDR3 runs to 18 residues. V trimming: 4 bases; J trimming: 4 bases; junction bases outside the gene matches: 14. Germline CDR1 and CDR2: SGHKS and YYEKEE (reference sequence). CDR3 in DNA: TGTGCCAGCAGCGCTACTCTAACACTAGCGGGATTATACAATGAGCAGTTCTTC. Translating it yields CASSATLTLAGLYNEQFF.

The chain employs TRBV29-1 and TRBJ2-1; 12 nucleotides match TRBD2. The CDR3 has 13 amino acids. V dropped 8 bases and J dropped 7; count of bases not matched to a gene: 6. CDR1 and CDR2 (germline): SQVTM, ANQGSEA. In DNA form, the CDR3 reads TGCAGCTTCCGGACTAGCGGGGTTAATGAGCAGTTCTTC. Residues: CSFRTSGVNEQFF.

The chain employs TRBV6-5 and TRBJ2-1, with 10 bases identical to TRBD1. With 2 bases clipped from V and 6 bases from J, the junction kept 4 bases outside the gene matches. Germline V gene data show CDR1 as MNHEY and CDR2 as SVGAGI. There are 15 residues in the CDR3. CDR3 amino acids: CASSYRTGGRNEQFF. In DNA form, the CDR3 reads TGTGCCAGCAGTTACAGGACAGGGGGACGCAATGAGCAGTTCTTC.

In this sample, this clonotype turned up a few times. The chain has TRBV19 and TRBJ2-3, with 14 bases matching TRBD2. Germline V gene data show CDR1 as LNHDA and CDR2 as SQIVND (reference sequence). After removal of 6 bases from V and 6 bases from J, the junction contained 8 bases not matched to a gene. This CDR3 has 16 residues. The CDR3 region is CASSLTSGGAVDTQYF. The CDR3 region has the DNA TGTGCCAGTAGCTTGACTAGCGGGGGGGCTGTTGATACGCAGTATTTT.

This clonotype was found a few times. This sequence joins TRBV11-2 and TRBJ1-2; 7 bases are a match to TRBD1. With 4 bases clipped from V and 5 bases from J, the junction kept 1 base outside the gene matches. In germline, CDR1 is SGHAT, CDR2 FQNNGV. CDR3 length equals 12 residues. In nucleotides, the CDR3 is TGTGCCAGCAGCTCGACAGGGTATGGCTACACCTTC. Encoded protein: CASSSTGYGYTF.

V is TRBV18 and J is TRBJ2-5; 9 nucleotides align to TRBD2. Per the germline V gene, CDR1 is KGHSH and CDR2 is LQKENI. This CDR3 region has 16 residues. Germline trimming cut 0 bases from V and 7 bases from J; bases unmatched to any gene: 9. This CDR3 is CASSPPPGTSSGTQYF. DNA for the CDR3: TGTGCCAGCTCACCACCCCCCGGGACTAGCTCGGGGACCCAGTACTTC.

This sequence joins TRBV20-1 and TRBJ1-2, with 7 bases that match TRBD1. Trimming took 4 bases from V and 3 from J; bases not matched to a gene: 5. Per the germline V gene, CDR1 is DFQATT and CDR2 is SNEGSKA (reference sequence). The CDR3 is 13 amino acids. The CDR3 here is CSATDRVDYGYTF. The DNA for the CDR3 is TGCAGTGCTACAGACAGGGTTGACTATGGCTACACCTTC.

This rearrangement joins TRBV29-1 to TRBJ2-3, with 7 bases matching TRBD1. CDR1 is SQVTM, CDR2 ANQGSEA, per germline. The CDR3 totals 14 residues. With V trimmed by 3 bases and J by 1 base, 4 bases remained unmatched. CDR3 sequence reads: CSVDPGQRTDTQYF. DNA for the CDR3: TGCAGCGTTGACCCGGGACAGCGCACAGATACGCAGTATTTT.

This clonotype was counted a few times. The rearrangement joins TRBV11-1 to TRBJ2-1, with 12 bases matching TRBD2. The CDR3 is 15 residues long. CDR1 is SGHAT, CDR2 FQDESV, per germline (reference sequence). V gave up 3 bases and J gave up 4 bases; unmatched junction bases: 1. The CDR3: CASSFGLAGYNEQFF. The CDR3 DNA reads as TGTGCCAGCAGCTTCGGACTAGCGGGGTACAATGAGCAGTTCTTC.

V gene TRBV5-5 combines with J gene TRBJ2-1; 7 bases line up with TRBD2. CDR3 length: 15 amino acids. J lost 7 bases, V lost 2 bases, and 9 bases had no gene match. In germline, CDR1 is SGHKS, CDR2 YYEKEE (reference sequence). The CDR3, as DNA: TGTGCCAGCAGCTTACCCCGGACTAGTGGTAATGAGCAGTTCTTC. It yields the protein CASSLPRTSGNEQFF. Full variable domain (missing parts from reference TRBV5-5 and TRBJ2-1): DAGVTQSPTHLIKTRGQQVTLRCSPISGHKSVSWYQQVLGQGPQFIFQYYEKEERGRGNFPDRFSARQFPNYSSELNVNALLLGDSALYLCASSLPRTSGNEQFFGPGTRLTVL.

The chain links TRBV11-2 to TRBJ1-5; the D gene is possibly TRBD1 (5 bases). Germline CDR1 reads SGHAT; CDR2 reads FQNNGV. The CDR3 covers 16 residues. V was cut by 1 base and J by 0 bases, with 10 bases left in between. DNA of the CDR3: TGTGCCAGCAGCTTAGGTCCGGGGCTTAGCAATCAGCCCCAGCATTTT. This gives the protein CASSLGPGLSNQPQHF.

The chain combines TRBV23-1 with TRBJ1-2; D possibly corresponds to TRBD1 (6 bases). TRBV23-1 has ORF status, its function being uncertain. V lost 6 bases and J lost 8, with 16 bases in between. The CDR3 runs to 13 residues. CDR3 nucleotides: TGCGCCAGCAGCGACGGGTGGACAGAAGGCTACACCTTC. Its protein product is CASSDGWTEGYTF.

The chain links TRBV29-1 to TRBJ2-1; possible D gene TRBD2, 5 bases. Looked up from germline, CDR1 is SQVTM and CDR2 is ANQGSEA. Trimming cost V 4 bases and J 4 bases, with 11 bases left between them. The CDR3 is made up of 13 amino acids. The chain's CDR3 is CSVADEGYNEQFF. In DNA, the CDR3 is TGCAGCGTTGCTGACGAGGGTTACAATGAGCAGTTCTTC.

This chain connects TRBV5-1 to TRBJ1-2; D ambiguous. The CDR3 has 12 amino acids. Between the trimmed V and J ends, which lost 4 bases and 10 bases, there was a span of 14 bases. Germline V gene sequence: CDR1 SGHRS, CDR2 YFSETQ. The CDR3 DNA sequence: TGCGCCAGCAGCCCCGATCGAGGGCACTACACCTTC. Protein product: CASSPDRGHYTF.